This T cell receptor beta chain comes out of a study of blood T cell repertoires in COVID-19. Background on the study: COVID-19 samples, acute and convalescent, were from the United States, Italy and Spain.

Profiling relied on immunoSEQ multiplex PCR, and the TCRdb table lists in-frame clones only, not all of them. The sample has 300,000 to 400,000 clones, approximately 88% seen once. V lost 0 bases, J lost 7 bases, and 4 bases lay in between. The CDR3 runs to 12 residues. Per the germline V gene, CDR1 is SEHNR and CDR2 is FQNEAQ (reference sequence). The V call is TRBV7-9, the J call TRBJ2-1; D is unclear. This TCR derives from a woman aged 25 to 39 with acute COVID-19. Sequencing input: PBMCs or T cells enriched from blood (not recorded which). Here the CDR3 reads CASSLARNEQFF. The CDR3 coding sequence is TGTGCCAGCAGCTTAGCCCGGAATGAGCAGTTCTTC. The full variable domain, in which reference TRBV7-9 and TRBJ2-1 provide the parts outside the CDR3, is DTGVSQNPRHKITKRGQNVTFRCDPISEHNRLYWYRQTLGQGPEFLTYFQNEAQLEKSRLLSDRFSAERPKGSFSTLEIQRTEQGDSAMYLCASSLARNEQFFGPGTRLTVL.